These 30 T cell receptor beta chains came from one sample sequenced in a study of T cells after yellow fever vaccination. TCRdb recomputed calls from the 5' RACE reads with MiXCR, one row per CDR3 protein. The sample comprises about 360,000 distinct CDR3 sequences, around 6.5% of which are singletons, and about 15% rests with the top ten. Sequencing used PBMCs, obtained 5 days after the yellow fever booster vaccination. All receptors come from a young man who received the YFV17D yellow fever vaccine.

This chain joins TRBV11-3 and TRBJ2-2, with a possible D match to TRBD2 (5 bases). The CDR3 has 12 residues. CDR1 and CDR2 (germline): SGHNT, YENEEA. V gave up 6 bases and J gave up 5 bases, with 7 bases separating them. CDR3 coding DNA: TGTGCCAGCAGGAGGGAGACCGGGGAGCTGTTTTTT. It yields the protein CASRRETGELFF.

The gene calls are TRBV5-5 and TRBJ2-2, with D hard to call. Trimming cost V 1 base and J 0 bases, with 13 bases left between them. This CDR3 contains 17 residues. The V gene's germline CDR1 is SGHKS and CDR2 YYEKEE (reference sequence). The CDR3 DNA sequence: TGTGCCAGCAGCTTGTACGGTCGGATCGCGAACACCGGGGAGCTGTTTTTT. It yields the protein CASSLYGRIANTGELFF.

The chain is built from TRBV7-2 and TRBJ1-1; maybe TRBD1 (5 bases). The germline V gene has CDR1 SGHTA and CDR2 FQGNSA. The germline V and J ends were trimmed by 5 bases and 0 bases, with 13 bases remaining between them. The CDR3 sequence is 15 residues long. The chain's CDR3 is CASSPTRDLNTEAFF. CDR3 DNA sequence: TGTGCCAGCAGCCCGACCCGGGACCTGAACACTGAAGCTTTCTTT.

This clonotype was counted at least ten times. This chain joins TRBV7-2 and TRBJ1-2; a weak D match, TRBD1 (6 bases). The CDR3 spans 15 residues. Germline lookup yields CDR1 SGHTA and CDR2 FQGNSA. Trimming stripped 1 base from V and 2 bases from J, with 11 bases between. CDR3 in amino acids: CASSLVGGGNYGYTF. The CDR3 nucleotides are TGTGCCAGCAGCTTAGTAGGTGGGGGCAACTATGGCTACACCTTC. Variable domain in full (rest from reference TRBV7-2 and TRBJ1-2): GAGVSQSPSNKVTEKGKDVELRCDPISGHTALYWYRQSLGQGLEFLIYFQGNSAPDKSGLPSDRFSAERTGGSVSTLTIQRTQQEDSAVYLCASSLVGGGNYGYTFGSGTRLTVV.

The rearrangement links TRBV3-1 to TRBJ1-3, with D uncertain. CDR1 is LGHDT and CDR2 is YNNKEL in the germline V gene (reference sequence). The CDR3 contains 16 residues. Trimming removed 5 bases at V and 3 bases at J, with 17 bases between. The CDR3 coding sequence is TGTGCCAGCAGCAGACGAAGAGTTGGTATTGGAAACACCATATATTTT. This sequence encodes CASSRRRVGIGNTIYF.

The chain couples TRBV7-2 to TRBJ2-3, with 8 bases that match TRBD2. Germline CDR1 and CDR2: SGHTA and FQGNSA. V was pared by 2 bases and J by 4 bases, with 8 bases of the junction left unmatched. The CDR3 consists of 16 residues. CDR3 nucleotides: TGTGCCAGCAGCTTATCTGCAATAGCGGGGCCAGATACGCAGTATTTT. Translated, it gives CASSLSAIAGPDTQYF.

This clonotype was picked up a small number of times. The genes are TRBV30 and TRBJ2-1; D is possibly TRBD1 or TRBD2 (5 bases each). The CDR3 has 12 residues. Germline V gene sequence: CDR1 GTSNPN, CDR2 SVGIG (reference sequence). V dropped 8 bases and J dropped 6 bases, with 14 bases sitting between them. The CDR3 region is CASVSGPNEQFF. The CDR3 bases are TGTGCCAGTGTCTCGGGACCCAATGAGCAGTTCTTC. Based on the CDR3 plus reference TRBV30 and TRBJ2-1, the full variable domain is SQTIHQWPATLVQPVGSPLSLECTVEGTSNPNLYWYRQAAGRGLQLLFYSVGIGQISSEVPQNLSASRPQDRQFILSSKKLLLSDSGFYLCASVSGPNEQFFGPGTRLTVL.

This chain uses TRBV27 with TRBJ1-5, with TRBD1 as a possible D gene (6 bases). CDR3 length: 15 amino acids. Trimming left V 6 bases short and J 6 bases short, with 18 bases between. The germline V gene has CDR1 MNHEY and CDR2 SMNVEV (reference sequence). The CDR3 DNA follows: TGTGCCAGCAGCACGGGCAGGGACACTTTTCAGCCCCAGCATTTT. It translates to CASSTGRDTFQPQHF.

The table lists this clonotype with many counts. V and J are TRBV20-1 and TRBJ1-2; 9 bases line up with TRBD1. The CDR3 is 13 amino acids. The germline CDR1 and CDR2 sequences are DFQATT and SNEGSKA (reference sequence). With 5 bases clipped from V and 8 bases from J, the junction kept 9 bases outside the gene matches. CDR3 amino acids: CSAFTGGSKGYTF. DNA of the CDR3: TGCAGTGCTTTTACAGGGGGCTCTAAGGGCTACACCTTC.

This chain links TRBV5-1 with TRBJ2-7, with 11 positions matching TRBD2. Germline V CDR1 and CDR2: SGHRS, YFSETQ. CDR3 size: 15 residues. The trim removed 2 bases at V and 4 bases at J, leaving 5 bases unmatched. The DNA for the CDR3 is TGCGCCAGCAGCTTAGGGACTAGCGGTGAATACGAGCAGTACTTC. Residues: CASSLGTSGEYEQYF. The full variable domain, its missing parts supplied by reference TRBV5-1 and TRBJ2-7, is KAGVTQTPRYLIKTRGQQVTLSCSPISGHRSVSWYQQTPGQGLQFLFEYFSETQRNKGNFPGRFSGRQFSNSRSEMNVSTLELGDSALYLCASSLGTSGEYEQYFGPGTRLTVT.

The sample holds many counts of this clonotype. The J gene is TRBJ2-1, the V gene TRBV5-1; D possibly corresponds to TRBD2 (5 bases). CDR1 is SGHRS, CDR2 YFSETQ, per germline. The CDR3 runs to 15 residues. V was clipped by 1 base and J by 7 bases, with 15 bases between them. The CDR3 region is CASSLFSNGGNEQFF. As DNA, the CDR3 is TGCGCCAGCAGCTTGTTCTCAAATGGCGGGAATGAGCAGTTCTTC.

Ten or more counts support this clonotype. The chain joins TRBV12-3 or TRBV12-4 to TRBJ2-3; the D gene is possibly TRBD1 (6 bases). Deletions cut 5 bases from V and 3 bases from J, with 9 bases between. The CDR3 spans 13 residues. CDR3 nucleotides: TGTGCCAGCAGTCTTACAGGGACAGATACGCAGTATTTT. It translates to CASSLTGTDTQYF.

This clonotype was detected many times. This chain links TRBV5-6 with TRBJ2-3; TRBD2 matches at 8 bases. This CDR3 spans 15 amino acids. V lost 3 bases and J lost 4; bases outside the gene matches: 7. Germline V gene sequence: CDR1 SGHDT, CDR2 YYEEEE. CDR3 sequence reads: CASSSPGLGADTQYF. The DNA of the CDR3 is TGTGCCAGCAGCTCCCCGGGACTAGGCGCAGATACGCAGTATTTT.

This clonotype was detected ten times or more. The V and J genes are TRBV11-1 and TRBJ1-1; no clear D gene. The CDR3 loop spans 20 amino acids. V dropped 5 bases and J dropped 0 bases, with 28 bases sitting between them. Germline V gene lookup returns CDR1 SGHAT and CDR2 FQDESV (reference sequence). Here the CDR3 DNA reads TGTGCCAGCAGCCCCCACATTTTACATCAGGCTACGGGTATGAACACTGAAGCTTTCTTT. This sequence encodes CASSPHILHQATGMNTEAFF.

This clonotype was observed a few times. The chain uses TRBV6-5 and TRBJ2-1, with 10 bases aligning to TRBD1. Germline CDR1 is MNHEY and CDR2 is SVGAGI. CDR3 length: 13 amino acids. The trim removed 4 bases at V and 8 bases at J, leaving 2 bases unmatched. The CDR3 spells CASSFGTGDEQFF. CDR3 nucleotide sequence: TGTGCCAGCAGTTTCGGGACAGGGGATGAGCAGTTCTTC.

This clonotype was observed at least ten times. This chain links TRBV30 with TRBJ1-6, with D perhaps matching TRBD1 (6 bases). CDR3 size: 14 residues. Germline assignment: CDR1 GTSNPN and CDR2 SVGIG (reference sequence). V lost 0 bases to trimming and J lost 6 bases, with 9 bases between them. The CDR3 region has the DNA TGTGCCTGGAGTGTACAGGGAGGTAATTCACCCCTCCACTTT. This gives the protein CAWSVQGGNSPLHF. The full variable domain, completed using reference TRBV30 and TRBJ1-6, is SQTIHQWPATLVQPVGSPLSLECTVEGTSNPNLYWYRQAAGRGLQLLFYSVGIGQISSEVPQNLSASRPQDRQFILSSKKLLLSDSGFYLCAWSVQGGNSPLHFGNGTRLTVT.

There are a few counts of this clonotype. The V and J genes are TRBV20-1 and TRBJ1-4, with D unclear. Trimming removed 1 base at V and 12 bases at J, with 12 bases between. This CDR3 region has 12 residues. Germline V gene data show CDR1 as DFQATT and CDR2 as SNEGSKA (reference sequence). CDR3 amino acids: CSARGSPYELFF. DNA of the CDR3: TGCAGTGCTAGAGGGTCCCCTTATGAACTGTTTTTT.

This clonotype was seen a few times. V usage is TRBV7-2 and J usage is TRBJ2-1; 10 bases fit TRBD2. Per the germline V gene, CDR1 is SGHTA and CDR2 is FQGNSA. V gave up 3 bases and J gave up 4 bases; unmatched junction bases: 3. This CDR3 comprises 15 residues. CDR3 coding DNA: TGTGCCAGCAGCTTCGGGACTAGCGTTTACAATGAGCAGTTCTTC. Protein: CASSFGTSVYNEQFF.

This clonotype was detected many times. The rearrangement joins TRBV11-2 to TRBJ2-4; no clear D. The CDR3 has 15 amino acids. Germline-derived CDR1 and CDR2 are SGHAT and FQNNGV. V dropped 4 bases and J dropped 0 bases, with 10 bases sitting between them. The CDR3 loop reads CASSYLTEAKNIQYF. The CDR3 region has the DNA TGTGCCAGCAGCTACCTCACCGAAGCCAAAAACATTCAGTACTTC.

This clonotype came up a few times. This sequence joins TRBV28 and TRBJ2-1, with 10 bases matching TRBD2. V shed 5 bases and J 4 bases; nucleotides not matched to a gene: 8. This CDR3 has 16 residues. Germline CDR1 and CDR2: MDHEN and SYDVKM. CDR3 DNA sequence: TGTGCCAGCAGTACCGCCACTAGCGGGATTTACAATGAGCAGTTCTTC. Amino acid sequence: CASSTATSGIYNEQFF.

This clonotype came up a few times. This CDR3 is CASIPKIGGLVVYNEQFF. For the CDR3, the DNA is TGTGCCAGCATCCCAAAAATAGGAGGACTAGTGGTCTACAATGAGCAGTTCTTC. This rearrangement joins TRBV21-1 to TRBJ2-1; TRBD2 was called by the table and not checked on the DNA. TRBV21-1 is given as a pseudogene. CDR3 size: 18 residues.

Many counts were recorded for this clonotype. For the CDR3, the DNA is TGTGCCAGCAGCCTAGGGCCAGGAAAAGATTTCTTT. This sequence encodes CASSLGPGKDFF. This chain uses TRBV7-9 with TRBJ1-1; D uncertain. The V end lost 5 bases, the J end lost 13 bases, and 17 bases lay between the germline ends. The CDR3 extends over 12 amino acids. Germline assignment: CDR1 SEHNR and CDR2 FQNEAQ (reference sequence).

This clonotype showed up just a few times. The V and J genes are TRBV7-2 and TRBJ2-1; unclear D gene. V was clipped by 5 bases and J by 1 base, with 15 bases between them. The CDR3 runs to 16 residues. Looked up from germline, CDR1 is SGHTA and CDR2 is FQGNSA. CDR3 loop: CASSDRLRQSYNEQFF. Written as DNA, the CDR3 is TGTGCCAGCAGCGATCGTTTGAGACAATCCTACAATGAGCAGTTCTTC.

This clonotype was counted between two and nine times. The chain joins TRBV18 to TRBJ2-1, with D possibly being TRBD2 (6 bases). The V and J ends lost 8 bases and 4 bases respectively, with 15 bases between them. The V gene's germline CDR1 is KGHSH and CDR2 LQKENI. This CDR3 has 14 residues. CDR3 sequence reads: CASGEANRYNEQFF. The DNA of the CDR3 is TGTGCCAGCGGGGAGGCGAATAGATACAATGAGCAGTTCTTC.

The chain combines TRBV7-9 with TRBJ1-2, with D unclear. CDR3 length equals 12 residues. In germline, CDR1 is SEHNR, CDR2 FQNEAQ (reference sequence). Trimming cost V 3 bases and J 6 bases, with 8 bases left between them. The chain's CDR3 is CASSFGKDGYTF. DNA for the CDR3: TGTGCCAGCAGCTTCGGGAAAGATGGCTACACCTTC.

The chain carries TRBV6-1 and TRBJ2-1; 10 bases map to TRBD2. The CDR3 runs 15 residues. Germline-derived CDR1 and CDR2 are MNHNS and SASEGT. V dropped 4 bases and J dropped 4; count of bases not matched to a gene: 4. The DNA of the CDR3 is TGTGCCAGCAGTGGTCCTAGCGGGAGTTACAATGAGCAGTTCTTC. Its translation is CASSGPSGSYNEQFF.

The gene calls are TRBV25-1 and TRBJ2-2, with D hard to call. Germline CDR1 is MGHDK and CDR2 is SYGVNS. CDR3 length: 13 residues. V dropped 7 bases and J dropped 0 bases, with 6 bases sitting between them. The DNA of the CDR3 is TGTGCCAGCAACATCGCGAACACCGGGGAGCTGTTTTTT. It is translated as CASNIANTGELFF.

The J gene is TRBJ2-7, the V gene TRBV18; D could derive from TRBD1 or TRBD2 (6 bases each). This CDR3 contains 14 residues. CDR1 and CDR2 from the germline V gene are KGHSH and LQKENI. Trimming shortened V by 6 bases and J by 5 bases, and 17 bases separated the two germline ends. In DNA, the CDR3 is TGTGCCAGCTCCCGGGGGCCGGGGCGAGACGAGCAGTACTTC. Protein: CASSRGPGRDEQYF. The whole variable domain, filled in from reference TRBV18 and TRBJ2-7, reads NAGVMQNPRHLVRRRGQEARLRCSPMKGHSHVYWYRQLPEEGLKFMVYLQKENIIDESGMPKERFSAEFPKEGPSILRIQQVVRGDSAAYFCASSRGPGRDEQYFGPGTRLTVT.

The gene calls are TRBV6-5 and TRBJ2-7, with D perhaps matching TRBD1 or TRBD2 (7 bases each). The ends were cut back, 4 bases at V and 2 bases at J, with 18 bases in the middle. Germline V gene sequence: CDR1 MNHEY, CDR2 SVGAGI. This CDR3 is built from 16 residues. Here the CDR3 reads CASSSRRGRGTYEQYF. As DNA, the CDR3 is TGTGCCAGCAGTTCCCGGAGGGGGCGGGGGACCTACGAGCAGTACTTC.

This clonotype showed up just a few times. The V and J genes are TRBV7-6 and TRBJ2-1; D is undetermined. Germline V gene lookup returns CDR1 SGHVS and CDR2 FNYEAQ. V was trimmed by 0 bases and J by 8 bases, leaving 8 bases between them. The CDR3 length is 13 residues. The CDR3 nucleotides read TGTGCCAGCAGCTTAGCTTTGGGTGATGAGCAGTTCTTC. It yields the protein CASSLALGDEQFF.